This T cell receptor beta chain appears in the sequencing data of a study of blood T cell repertoires in COVID-19. Overall study context: Sample material is recorded as cDNA or gDNA derived from T cells, B-cell-depleted T cells, or PBMCs.

V shed 6 bases and J shed 7 bases, with 10 bases lying between them. The CDR3 length is 13 residues. Germline V gene sequence: CDR1 MRHNA, CDR2 SNTAGT. Authors' analysis steps: Using reference gene primer amplification, nucleated cell counts were estimated. This table comes from immunoSEQ multiplex PCR, and its TCRdb copy is limited to in-frame clones, with some not included. D and trimming come from the DNA, and the V and J calls and clone size come from that table. The sample has more than 250,000 clones; roughly 82% are singletons. Specimen: peripheral blood. The rearrangement joins TRBV6-4 to TRBJ1-6; D is perhaps TRBD1 (6 bases). This TCR came from a woman aged 45-60 years with acute or convalescent COVID-19. This chain's CDR3 is CASSTGLNSPLHF. In DNA form, the CDR3 reads TGTGCCAGCAGCACAGGGCTCAATTCACCCCTCCACTTT.